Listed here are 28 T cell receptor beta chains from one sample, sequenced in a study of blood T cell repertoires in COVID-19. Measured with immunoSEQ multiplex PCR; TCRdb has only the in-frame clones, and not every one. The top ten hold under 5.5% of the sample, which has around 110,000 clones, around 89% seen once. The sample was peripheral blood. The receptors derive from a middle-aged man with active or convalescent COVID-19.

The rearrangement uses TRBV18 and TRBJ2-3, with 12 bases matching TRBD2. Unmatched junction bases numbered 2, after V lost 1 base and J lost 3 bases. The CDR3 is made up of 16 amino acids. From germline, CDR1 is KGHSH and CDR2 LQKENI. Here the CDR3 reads CASSPRLAGETDTQYF. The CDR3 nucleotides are TGTGCCAGCTCACCACGACTAGCGGGAGAAACAGATACGCAGTATTTT.

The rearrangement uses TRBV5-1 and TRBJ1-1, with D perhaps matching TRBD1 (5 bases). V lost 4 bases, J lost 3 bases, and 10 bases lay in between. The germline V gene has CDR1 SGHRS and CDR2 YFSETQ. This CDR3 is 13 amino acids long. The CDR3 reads CASSPTVHTEAFF. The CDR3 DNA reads TGCGCCAGCAGCCCGACAGTTCACACTGAAGCTTTCTTT.

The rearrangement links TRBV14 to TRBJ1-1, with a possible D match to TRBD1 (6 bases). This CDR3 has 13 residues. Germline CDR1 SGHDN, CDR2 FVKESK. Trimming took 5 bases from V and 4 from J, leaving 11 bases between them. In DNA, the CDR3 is TGTGCCAGCAGCTATGGACAGTTCACTGAAGCTTTCTTT. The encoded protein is CASSYGQFTEAFF.

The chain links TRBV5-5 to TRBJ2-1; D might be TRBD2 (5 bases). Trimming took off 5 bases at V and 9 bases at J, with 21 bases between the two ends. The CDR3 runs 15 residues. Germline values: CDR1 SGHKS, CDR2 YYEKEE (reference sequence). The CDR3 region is CASSLDESLRGEQFF. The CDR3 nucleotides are TGTGCCAGCAGTCTCGACGAGTCCCTACGGGGTGAGCAGTTCTTC.

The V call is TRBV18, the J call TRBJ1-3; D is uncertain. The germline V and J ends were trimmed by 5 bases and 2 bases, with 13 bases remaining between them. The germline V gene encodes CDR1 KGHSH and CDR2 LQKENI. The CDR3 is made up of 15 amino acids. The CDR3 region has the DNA TGTGCCAGCTCAACCAAGGCGGCCCCTGGAAACACCATATATTTT. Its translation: CASSTKAAPGNTIYF.

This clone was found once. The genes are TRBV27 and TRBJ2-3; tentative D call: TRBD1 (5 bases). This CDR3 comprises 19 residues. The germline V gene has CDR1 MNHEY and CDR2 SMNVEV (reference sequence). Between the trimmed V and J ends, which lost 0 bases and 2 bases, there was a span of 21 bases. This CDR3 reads CASSLSPETVLHSTDTQYF. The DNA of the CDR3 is TGTGCCAGCAGTTTATCGCCCGAGACAGTTCTCCACTCCACAGATACGCAGTATTTT.

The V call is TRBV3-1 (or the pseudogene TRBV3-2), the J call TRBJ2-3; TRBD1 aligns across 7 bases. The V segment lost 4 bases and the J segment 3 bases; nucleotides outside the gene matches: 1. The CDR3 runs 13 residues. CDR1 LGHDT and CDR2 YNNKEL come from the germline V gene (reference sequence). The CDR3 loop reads CASSPTGTDTQYF. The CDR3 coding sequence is TGTGCCAGCAGCCCGACAGGGACAGATACGCAGTATTTT.

CDR3 loop: CASSRQRNTEAFF. CDR3 nucleotides: TGTGCCAGCAGCCGACAGCGGAACACTGAAGCTTTCTTT. V usage is TRBV5-6 and J usage is TRBJ1-1; TRBD1 might be the D (5 bases). Deletions cut 4 bases from V and 1 base from J, with 8 bases between. Germline V gives CDR1 SGHDT, CDR2 YYEEEE. This CDR3 spans 13 amino acids.

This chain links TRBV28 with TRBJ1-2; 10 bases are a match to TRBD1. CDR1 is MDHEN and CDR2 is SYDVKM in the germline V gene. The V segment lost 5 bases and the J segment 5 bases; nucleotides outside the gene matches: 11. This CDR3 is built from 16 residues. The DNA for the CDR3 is TGTGCCAGCAGTACCCCGACAGGGGGCGTTGGTTATGGCTACACCTTC. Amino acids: CASSTPTGGVGYGYTF.

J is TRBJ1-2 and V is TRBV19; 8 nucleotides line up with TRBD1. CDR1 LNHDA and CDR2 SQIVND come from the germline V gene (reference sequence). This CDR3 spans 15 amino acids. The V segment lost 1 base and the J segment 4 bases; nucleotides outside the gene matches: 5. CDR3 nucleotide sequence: TGTGCCAGTAGTATAGGAACAGGGGGATTCTATGGCTACACCTTC. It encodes CASSIGTGGFYGYTF.

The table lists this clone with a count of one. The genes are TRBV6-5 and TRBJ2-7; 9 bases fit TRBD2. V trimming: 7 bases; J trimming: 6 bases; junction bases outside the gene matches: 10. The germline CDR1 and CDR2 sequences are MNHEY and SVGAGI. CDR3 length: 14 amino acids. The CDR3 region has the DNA TGTGCCAGCACCGCCAGTAGCGGGAGAAGCGAGCAGTACTTC. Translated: CASTASSGRSEQYF.

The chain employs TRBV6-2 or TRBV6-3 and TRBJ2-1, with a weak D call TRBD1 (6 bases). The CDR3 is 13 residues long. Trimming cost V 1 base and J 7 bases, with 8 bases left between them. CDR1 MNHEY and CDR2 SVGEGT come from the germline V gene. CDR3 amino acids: CASSYFRGNEQFF. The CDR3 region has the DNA TGTGCCAGCAGTTACTTCAGGGGAAATGAGCAGTTCTTC.

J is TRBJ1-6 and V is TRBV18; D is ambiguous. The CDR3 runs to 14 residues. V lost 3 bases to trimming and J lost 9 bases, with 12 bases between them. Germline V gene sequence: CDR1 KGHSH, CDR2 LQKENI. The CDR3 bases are TGTGCCAGCTCACCTAATCAAGGAGGTTCACCCCTCCACTTT. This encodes CASSPNQGGSPLHF.

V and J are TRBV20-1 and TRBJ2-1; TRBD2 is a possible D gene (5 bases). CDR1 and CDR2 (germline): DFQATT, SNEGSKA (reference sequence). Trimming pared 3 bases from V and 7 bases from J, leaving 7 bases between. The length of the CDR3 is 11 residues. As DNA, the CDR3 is TGCAGTGCTAGGGACTGGAATGAGCAGTTCTTC. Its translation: CSARDWNEQFF.

CDR3 region: CASSLVDGGNTEAFF. CDR3 DNA sequence: TGCGCCAGCAGCCTCGTCGACGGAGGGAACACTGAAGCTTTCTTT. This rearrangement joins TRBV4-1 to TRBJ1-1; D gene uncertain. V was trimmed by 4 bases and J by 1 base, leaving 13 bases between them. CDR1 and CDR2 from the germline V gene are MGHRA and YSYEKL. The CDR3 runs 15 residues.

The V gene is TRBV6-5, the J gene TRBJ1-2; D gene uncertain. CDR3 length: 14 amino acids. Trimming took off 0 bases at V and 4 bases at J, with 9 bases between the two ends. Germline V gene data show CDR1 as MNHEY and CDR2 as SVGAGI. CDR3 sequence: CASSYSRESYGYTF. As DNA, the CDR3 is TGTGCCAGCAGTTACTCGCGGGAAAGCTATGGCTACACCTTC.

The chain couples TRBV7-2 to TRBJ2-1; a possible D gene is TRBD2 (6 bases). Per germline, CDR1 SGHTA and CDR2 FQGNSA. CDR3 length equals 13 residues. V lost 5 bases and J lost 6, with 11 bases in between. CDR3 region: CASSAPGVNEQFF. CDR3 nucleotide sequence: TGTGCCAGCAGCGCGCCGGGAGTCAATGAGCAGTTCTTC.

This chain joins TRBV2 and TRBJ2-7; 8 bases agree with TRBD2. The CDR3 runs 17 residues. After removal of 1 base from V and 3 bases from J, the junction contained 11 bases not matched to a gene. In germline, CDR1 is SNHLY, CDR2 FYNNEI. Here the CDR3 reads CASSEGLSAGTSYEQYF. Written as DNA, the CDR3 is TGTGCCAGCAGTGAAGGATTAAGTGCCGGGACTAGCTACGAGCAGTACTTC.

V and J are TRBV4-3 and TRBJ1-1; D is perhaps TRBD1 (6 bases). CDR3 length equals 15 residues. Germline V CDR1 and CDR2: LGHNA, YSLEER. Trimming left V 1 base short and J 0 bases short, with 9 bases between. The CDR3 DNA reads TGCGCCAGCAGCCAAGGATCAGGGGTGAACACTGAAGCTTTCTTT. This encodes CASSQGSGVNTEAFF.

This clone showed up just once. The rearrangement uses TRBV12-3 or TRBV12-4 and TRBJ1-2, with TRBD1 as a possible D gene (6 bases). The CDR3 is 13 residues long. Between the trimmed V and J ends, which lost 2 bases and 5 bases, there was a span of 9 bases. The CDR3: CASSLITGYGYTF. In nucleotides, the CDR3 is TGTGCCAGCAGTTTAATTACAGGGTATGGCTACACCTTC.

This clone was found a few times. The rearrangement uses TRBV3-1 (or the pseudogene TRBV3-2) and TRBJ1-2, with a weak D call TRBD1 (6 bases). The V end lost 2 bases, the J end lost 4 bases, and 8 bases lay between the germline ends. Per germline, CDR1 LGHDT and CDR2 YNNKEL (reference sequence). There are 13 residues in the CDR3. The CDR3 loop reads CASSQSQGYGYTF. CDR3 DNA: TGTGCCAGCAGCCAATCACAGGGCTATGGCTACACCTTC.

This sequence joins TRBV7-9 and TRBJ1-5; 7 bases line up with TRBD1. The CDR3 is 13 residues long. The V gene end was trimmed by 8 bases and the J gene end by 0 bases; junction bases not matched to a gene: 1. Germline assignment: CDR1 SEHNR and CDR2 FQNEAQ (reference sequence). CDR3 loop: CASPGGSNQPQHF. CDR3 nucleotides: TGTGCCAGCCCAGGGGGTAGCAATCAGCCCCAGCATTTT.

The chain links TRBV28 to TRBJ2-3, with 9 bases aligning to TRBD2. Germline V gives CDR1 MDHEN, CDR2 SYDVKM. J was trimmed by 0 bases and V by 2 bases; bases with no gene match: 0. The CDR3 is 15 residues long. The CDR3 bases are TGTGCCAGCAGTTTAACTAGCGGGAGCACAGATACGCAGTATTTT. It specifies CASSLTSGSTDTQYF. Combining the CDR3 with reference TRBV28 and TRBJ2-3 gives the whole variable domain DVKVTQSSRYLVKRTGEKVFLECVQDMDHENMFWYRQDPGLGLRLIYFSYDVKMKEKGDIPEGYSVSREKKERFSLILESASTNQTSMYLCASSLTSGSTDTQYFGPGTRLTVL.

The CDR3 region is CSVEVYRLAGGQNIQYF. The CDR3 region has the DNA TGCAGCGTTGAAGTTTATCGGCTAGCGGGAGGTCAAAACATTCAGTACTTC. The chain has TRBV29-1 and TRBJ2-4; 11 nucleotides agree with TRBD2. Trimming took 1 base from V and 5 from J; bases not matched to a gene: 10. Germline V CDR1 and CDR2: SQVTM, ANQGSEA. The CDR3 is 17 residues long. Combining the CDR3 with reference TRBV29-1 and TRBJ2-4 gives the whole variable domain SAVISQKPSRDICQRGTSLTIQCQVDSQVTMMFWYRQQPGQSLTLIATANQGSEATYESGFVIDKFPISRPNLTFSTLTVSNMSPEDSSIYLCSVEVYRLAGGQNIQYFGAGTRLSVL.

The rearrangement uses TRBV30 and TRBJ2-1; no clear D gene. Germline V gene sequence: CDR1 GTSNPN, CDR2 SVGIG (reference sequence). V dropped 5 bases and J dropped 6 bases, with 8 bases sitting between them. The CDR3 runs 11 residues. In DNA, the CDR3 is TGTGCCTGGGCCCACGGCAATGAGCAGTTCTTC. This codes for CAWAHGNEQFF.

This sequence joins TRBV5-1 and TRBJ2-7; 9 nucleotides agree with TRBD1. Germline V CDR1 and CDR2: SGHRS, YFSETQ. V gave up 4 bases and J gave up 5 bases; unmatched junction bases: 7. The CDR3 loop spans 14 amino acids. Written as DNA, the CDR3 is TGCGCCAGCAGCGATGGACAGGGGATTGACGAGCAGTACTTC. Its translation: CASSDGQGIDEQYF.

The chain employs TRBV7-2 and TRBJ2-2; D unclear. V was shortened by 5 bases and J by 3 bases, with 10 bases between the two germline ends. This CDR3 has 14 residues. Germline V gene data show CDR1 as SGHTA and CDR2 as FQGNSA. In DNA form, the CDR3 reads TGTGCCAGCAGCCTTAGCAGAGACACCGGGGAGCTGTTTTTT. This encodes CASSLSRDTGELFF.

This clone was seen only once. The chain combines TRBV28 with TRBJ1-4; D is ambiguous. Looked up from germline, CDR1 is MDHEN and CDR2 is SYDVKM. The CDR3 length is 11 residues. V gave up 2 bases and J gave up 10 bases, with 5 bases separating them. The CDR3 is CASSLEGKLFF. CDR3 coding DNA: TGTGCCAGCAGTTTAGAGGGAAAACTGTTTTTT.